This TCR beta chain was captured by sequencing in a study of cytomegalovirus exposure and HLA in healthy donors. The study, taken as a whole, reports: Cytomegalovirus status, reportedly, was diagnosed with high specificity and sensitivity by the classifier. In an earlier analysis, productive rearrangement rates for most beta V segments clustered near 87% or 30%.

It was with 60 Vbeta and 13 Jbeta primers that the PCR ran. Some clones are missing from TCRdb's copy, which holds only in-frame ones; the method was immunoSEQ multiplex PCR. The sample has 150,000 to 200,000 clones, almost 85% seen once; the top ten hold 2% to 2.5%. This clone has a single count. What it binds is not known. The sequenced sample consisted of PBMCs. The TCR originated in a woman in her forties or fifties in good health and CMV-seronegative.

The CDR3 here is CASSSLRDNEQFF. CDR3 nucleotides: TGTGCCAGCAGTTCTCTGCGGGACAATGAGCAGTTCTTC. V is TRBV6-6 and J is TRBJ2-1, with D perhaps TRBD2 (5 bases). V lost 4 bases to trimming and J lost 5 bases, with 9 bases between them. Germline values: CDR1 MNHNY, CDR2 SVGAGI (reference sequence). The CDR3 is made up of 13 amino acids.